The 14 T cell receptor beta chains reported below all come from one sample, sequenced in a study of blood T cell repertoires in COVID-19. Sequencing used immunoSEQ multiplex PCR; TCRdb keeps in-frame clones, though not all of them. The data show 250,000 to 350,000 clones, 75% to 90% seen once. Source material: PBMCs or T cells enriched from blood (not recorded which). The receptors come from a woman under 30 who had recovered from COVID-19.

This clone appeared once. The CDR3 loop reads CASSIGGQGGEKLFF. Written as DNA, the CDR3 is TGCGCCAGCAGCATCGGGGGACAGGGTGGTGAAAAACTGTTTTTT. The J gene is TRBJ1-4, the V gene TRBV5-1; TRBD1 aligns across 9 bases. Trimming at V came to 4 bases and at J to 7 bases, leaving 8 bases not matched to a gene. CDR1 is SGHRS and CDR2 is YFSETQ in the germline V gene. There are 15 residues in the CDR3.

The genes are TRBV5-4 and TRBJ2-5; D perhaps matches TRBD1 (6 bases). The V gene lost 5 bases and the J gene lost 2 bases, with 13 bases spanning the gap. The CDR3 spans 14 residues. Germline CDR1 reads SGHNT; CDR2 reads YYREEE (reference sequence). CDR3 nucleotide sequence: TGTGCCAGCAGACAAAGGACAGAACAAGAGACCCAGTACTTC. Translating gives CASRQRTEQETQYF.

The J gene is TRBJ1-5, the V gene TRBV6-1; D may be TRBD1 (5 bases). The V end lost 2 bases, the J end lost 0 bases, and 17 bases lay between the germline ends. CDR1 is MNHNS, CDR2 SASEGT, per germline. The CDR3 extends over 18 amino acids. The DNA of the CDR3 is TGTGCCAGCAGTGAAAACGTAGGGCCCGGGGGTAGCAATCAGCCCCAGCATTTT. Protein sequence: CASSENVGPGGSNQPQHF.

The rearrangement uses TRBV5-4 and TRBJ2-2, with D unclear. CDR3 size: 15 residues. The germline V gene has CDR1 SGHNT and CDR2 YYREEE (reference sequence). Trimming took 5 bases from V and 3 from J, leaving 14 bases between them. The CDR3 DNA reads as TGTGCCAGCAGACCGTTGGGTCGGGACACCGGGGAGCTGTTTTTT. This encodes CASRPLGRDTGELFF.

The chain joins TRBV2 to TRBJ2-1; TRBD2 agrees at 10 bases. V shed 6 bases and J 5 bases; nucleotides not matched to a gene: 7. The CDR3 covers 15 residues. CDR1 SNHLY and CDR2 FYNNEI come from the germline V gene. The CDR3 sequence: CASRRTSGANNEQFF. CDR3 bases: TGTGCCAGCAGGAGAACTAGCGGGGCAAACAATGAGCAGTTCTTC. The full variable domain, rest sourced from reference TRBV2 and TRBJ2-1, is EPEVTQTPSHQVTQMGQEVILRCVPISNHLYFYWYRQILGQKVEFLVSFYNNEISEKSEIFDDQFSVERPDGSNFTLKIRSTKLEDSAMYFCASRRTSGANNEQFFGPGTRLTVL.

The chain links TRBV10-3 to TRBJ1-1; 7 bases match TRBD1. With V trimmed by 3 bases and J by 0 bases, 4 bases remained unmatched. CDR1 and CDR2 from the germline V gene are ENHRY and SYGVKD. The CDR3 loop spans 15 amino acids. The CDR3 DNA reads TGTGCCATCAGTGACCCAACAGGGGTGAACACTGAAGCTTTCTTT. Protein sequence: CAISDPTGVNTEAFF.

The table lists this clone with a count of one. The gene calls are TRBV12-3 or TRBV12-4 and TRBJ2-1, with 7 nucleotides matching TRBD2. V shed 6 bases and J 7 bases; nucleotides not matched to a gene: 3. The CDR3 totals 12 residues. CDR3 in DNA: TGTGCCAGCAGGCGGGGGAGGAATGAGCAGTTCTTC. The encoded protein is CASRRGRNEQFF.

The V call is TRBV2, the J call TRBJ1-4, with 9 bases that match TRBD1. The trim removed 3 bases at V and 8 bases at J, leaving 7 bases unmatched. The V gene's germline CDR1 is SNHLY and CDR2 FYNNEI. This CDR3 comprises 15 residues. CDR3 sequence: CASSDEGQGREKLFF. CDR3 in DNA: TGTGCCAGCAGTGACGAGGGACAGGGAAGAGAAAAACTGTTTTTT.

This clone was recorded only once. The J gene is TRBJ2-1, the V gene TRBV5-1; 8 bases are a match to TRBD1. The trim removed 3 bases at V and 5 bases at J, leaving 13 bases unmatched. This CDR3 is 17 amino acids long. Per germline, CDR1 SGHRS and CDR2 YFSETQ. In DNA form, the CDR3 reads TGCGCCAGCAGCTCTCTCGTACTAGGACAGGGAAACAATGAGCAGTTCTTC. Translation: CASSSLVLGQGNNEQFF. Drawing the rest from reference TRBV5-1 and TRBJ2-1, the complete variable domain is KAGVTQTPRYLIKTRGQQVTLSCSPISGHRSVSWYQQTPGQGLQFLFEYFSETQRNKGNFPGRFSGRQFSNSRSEMNVSTLELGDSALYLCASSSLVLGQGNNEQFFGPGTRLTVL.

The CDR3 DNA is TGTGCCAGCAGCTCACAGACTAATTCACCCCTCCACTTT. Translation: CASSSQTNSPLHF. The chain joins TRBV11-2 to TRBJ1-6; no clear D gene. The CDR3 covers 13 residues. Trimming cost V 4 bases and J 6 bases, with 7 bases left between them. Per germline, CDR1 SGHAT and CDR2 FQNNGV.

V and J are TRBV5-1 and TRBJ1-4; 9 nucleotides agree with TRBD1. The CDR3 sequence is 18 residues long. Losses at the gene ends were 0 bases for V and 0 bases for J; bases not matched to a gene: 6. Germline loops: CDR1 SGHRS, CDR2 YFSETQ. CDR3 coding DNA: TGCGCCAGCAGCTTGGAACAGGGGGCGTCTGCAACTAATGAAAAACTGTTTTTT. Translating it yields CASSLEQGASATNEKLFF.

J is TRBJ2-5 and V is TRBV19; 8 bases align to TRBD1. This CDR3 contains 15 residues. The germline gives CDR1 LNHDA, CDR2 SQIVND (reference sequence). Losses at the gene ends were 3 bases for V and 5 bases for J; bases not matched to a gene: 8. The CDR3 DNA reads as TGTGCCAGTAGTATCGGGCAGGGGGCCGGGGAGACCCAGTACTTC. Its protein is CASSIGQGAGETQYF.

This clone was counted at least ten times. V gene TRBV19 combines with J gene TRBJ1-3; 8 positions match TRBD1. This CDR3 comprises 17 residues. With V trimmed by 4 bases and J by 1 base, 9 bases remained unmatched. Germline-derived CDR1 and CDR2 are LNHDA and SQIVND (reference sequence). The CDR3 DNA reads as TGTGCCAGTAGTAATCCGGGACAGGTAATTTCTGGAAACACCATATATTTT. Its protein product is CASSNPGQVISGNTIYF. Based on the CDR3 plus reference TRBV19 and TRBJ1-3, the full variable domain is DGGITQSPKYLFRKEGQNVTLSCEQNLNHDAMYWYRQDPGQGLRLIYYSQIVNDFQKGDIAEGYSVSREKKESFPLTVTSAQKNPTAFYLCASSNPGQVISGNTIYFGEGSWLTVV.

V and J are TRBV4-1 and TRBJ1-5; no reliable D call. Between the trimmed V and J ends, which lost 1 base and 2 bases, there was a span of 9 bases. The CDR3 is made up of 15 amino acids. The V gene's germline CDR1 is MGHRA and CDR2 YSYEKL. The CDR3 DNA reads TGCGCCAGCAGCCAAGGGCACGCGGGCAATCAGCCCCAGCATTTT. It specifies CASSQGHAGNQPQHF.